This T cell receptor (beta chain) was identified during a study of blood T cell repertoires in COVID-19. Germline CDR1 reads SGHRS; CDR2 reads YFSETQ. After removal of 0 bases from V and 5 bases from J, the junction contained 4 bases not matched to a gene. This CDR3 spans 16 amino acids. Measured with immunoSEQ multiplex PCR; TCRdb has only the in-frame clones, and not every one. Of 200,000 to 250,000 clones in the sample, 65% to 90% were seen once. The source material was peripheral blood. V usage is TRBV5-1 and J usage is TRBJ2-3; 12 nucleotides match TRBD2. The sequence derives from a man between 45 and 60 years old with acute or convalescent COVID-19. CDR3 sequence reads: CASSLDTSGGKDTQYF. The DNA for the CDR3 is TGCGCCAGCAGCTTGGATACTAGCGGGGGGAAAGATACGCAGTATTTT.